This entry features one T cell receptor beta chain sequence. Its antigen is undetermined. PCR primers comprised 60 Vbeta and 13 Jbeta primers. The protocol was immunoSEQ multiplex PCR, while the TCRdb copy is restricted to in-frame clones and leaves out a portion. The sample includes some 220,000 clones, around 80% of them seen just once. Healthy bone marrow donors supplied every sample. Donors had nominal health at sampling but likely had unrecorded immune exposures. Per the germline V gene, CDR1 is MNHEY and CDR2 is SVGAGI. This CDR3 is 14 amino acids long. V lost 5 bases to trimming and J lost 4 bases; unmatched junction nucleotides: 3. The data are from a study of cytomegalovirus exposure and HLA in healthy donors. Study-level information: Assignment to the Caucasian-associated ancestry cluster applied to less than 85% of the approximately 400 genotyped donors.

Study-level points and caveats: As a later analysis showed, a missense DCLRE1C variant was linked to trimming of TCR beta V- and J-genes.

The sequenced sample was PBMCs. The TCR comes from a woman aged 40-49 years in good health and CMV-seronegative. The rearrangement uses TRBV6-5 and TRBJ1-2; 11 bases align to TRBD1. DNA of the CDR3: TGTGCCAGCAGTGGAGGGACAGGGGGCTATGGCTACACCTTC. Translating gives CASSGGTGGYGYTF.